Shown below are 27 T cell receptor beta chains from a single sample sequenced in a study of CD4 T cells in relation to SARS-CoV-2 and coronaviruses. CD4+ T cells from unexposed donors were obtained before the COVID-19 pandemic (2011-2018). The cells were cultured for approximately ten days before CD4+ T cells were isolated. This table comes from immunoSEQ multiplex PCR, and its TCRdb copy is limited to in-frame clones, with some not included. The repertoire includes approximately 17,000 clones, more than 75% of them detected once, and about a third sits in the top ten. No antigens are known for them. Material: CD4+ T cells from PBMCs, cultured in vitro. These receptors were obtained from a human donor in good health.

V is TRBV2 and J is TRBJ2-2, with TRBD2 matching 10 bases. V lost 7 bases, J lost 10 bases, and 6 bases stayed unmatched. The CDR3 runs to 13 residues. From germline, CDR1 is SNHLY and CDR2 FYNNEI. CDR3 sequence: CASKSGRAAELFF. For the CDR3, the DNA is TGTGCCAGCAAAAGCGGGAGGGCCGCGGAGCTGTTTTTT.

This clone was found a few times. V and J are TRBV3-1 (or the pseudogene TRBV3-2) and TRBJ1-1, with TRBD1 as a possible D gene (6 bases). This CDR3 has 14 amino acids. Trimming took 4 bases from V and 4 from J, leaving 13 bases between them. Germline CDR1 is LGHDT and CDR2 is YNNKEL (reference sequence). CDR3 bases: TGTGCCAGCAGCCTTACACAGGGTCGCACTGAAGCTTTCTTT. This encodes CASSLTQGRTEAFF.

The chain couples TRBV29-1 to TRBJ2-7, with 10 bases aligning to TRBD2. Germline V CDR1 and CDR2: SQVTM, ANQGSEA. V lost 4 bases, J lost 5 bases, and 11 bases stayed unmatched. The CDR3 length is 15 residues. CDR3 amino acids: CSVVDASGSSNEQYF. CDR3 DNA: TGCAGCGTTGTGGATGCTAGCGGGAGTTCTAACGAGCAGTACTTC.

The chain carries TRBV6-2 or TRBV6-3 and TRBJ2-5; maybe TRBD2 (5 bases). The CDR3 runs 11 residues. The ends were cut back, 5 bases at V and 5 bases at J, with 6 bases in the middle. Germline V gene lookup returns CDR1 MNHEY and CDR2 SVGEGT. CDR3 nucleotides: TGTGCCAGCAGTAGGAGGGAGACCCAGTACTTC. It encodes CASSRRETQYF.

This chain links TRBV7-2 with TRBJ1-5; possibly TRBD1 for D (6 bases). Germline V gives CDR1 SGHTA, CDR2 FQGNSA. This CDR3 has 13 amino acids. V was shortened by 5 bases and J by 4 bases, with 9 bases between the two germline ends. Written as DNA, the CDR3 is TGTGCCAGCAGCCCAGGACAGAATCAGCCCCAGCATTTT. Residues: CASSPGQNQPQHF.

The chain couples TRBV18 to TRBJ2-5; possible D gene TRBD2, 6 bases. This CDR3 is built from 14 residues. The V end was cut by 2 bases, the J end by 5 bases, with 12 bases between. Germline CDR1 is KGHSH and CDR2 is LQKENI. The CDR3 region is CASSPRRVGETQYF. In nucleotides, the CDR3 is TGTGCCAGCTCACCAAGGAGGGTAGGGGAGACCCAGTACTTC. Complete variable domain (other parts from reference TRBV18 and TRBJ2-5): NAGVMQNPRHLVRRRGQEARLRCSPMKGHSHVYWYRQLPEEGLKFMVYLQKENIIDESGMPKERFSAEFPKEGPSILRIQQVVRGDSAAYFCASSPRRVGETQYFGPGTRLLVL.

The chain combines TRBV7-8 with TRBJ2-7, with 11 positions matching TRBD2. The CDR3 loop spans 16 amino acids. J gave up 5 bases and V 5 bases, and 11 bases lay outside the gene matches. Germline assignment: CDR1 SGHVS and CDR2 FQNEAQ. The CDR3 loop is CASSTLAGGSRNEQYF. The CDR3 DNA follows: TGTGCCAGCAGCACCCTAGCGGGGGGATCAAGGAACGAGCAGTACTTC.

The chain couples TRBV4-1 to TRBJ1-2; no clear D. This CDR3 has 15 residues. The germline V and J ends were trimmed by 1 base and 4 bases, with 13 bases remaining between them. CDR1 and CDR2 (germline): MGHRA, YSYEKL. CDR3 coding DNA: TGCGCCAGCAGCCAAGGAATTGTATCCCCCTATGGCTACACCTTC. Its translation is CASSQGIVSPYGYTF.

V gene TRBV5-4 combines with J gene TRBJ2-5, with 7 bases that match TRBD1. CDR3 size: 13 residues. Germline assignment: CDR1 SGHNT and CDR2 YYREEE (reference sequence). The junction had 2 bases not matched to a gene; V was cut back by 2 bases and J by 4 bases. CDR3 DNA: TGTGCCAGCAGCTTACAGGGGCCAGAGACCCAGTACTTC. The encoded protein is CASSLQGPETQYF.

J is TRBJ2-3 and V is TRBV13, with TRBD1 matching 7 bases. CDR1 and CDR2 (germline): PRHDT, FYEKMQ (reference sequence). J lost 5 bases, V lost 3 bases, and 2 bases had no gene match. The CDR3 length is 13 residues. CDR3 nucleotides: TGTGCCAGCAGCTTGAGACAGGGAGATACGCAGTATTTT. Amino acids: CASSLRQGDTQYF.

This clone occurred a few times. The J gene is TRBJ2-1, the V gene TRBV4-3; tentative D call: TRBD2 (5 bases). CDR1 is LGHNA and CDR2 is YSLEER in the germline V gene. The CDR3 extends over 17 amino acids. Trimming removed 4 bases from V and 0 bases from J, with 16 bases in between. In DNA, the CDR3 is TGCGCCAGCAGCCTGATACTTGACTACAGCTCCTACAATGAGCAGTTCTTC. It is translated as CASSLILDYSSYNEQFF.

The CDR3 here is CACGRNTYEQYF. The CDR3 coding sequence is TGTGCCTGTGGACGTAATACCTACGAGCAGTACTTC. This chain links TRBV30 with TRBJ2-7; D is unclear. V lost 6 bases and J lost 2, with 11 bases in between. The CDR3 runs 12 residues. Germline lookup yields CDR1 GTSNPN and CDR2 SVGIG (reference sequence).

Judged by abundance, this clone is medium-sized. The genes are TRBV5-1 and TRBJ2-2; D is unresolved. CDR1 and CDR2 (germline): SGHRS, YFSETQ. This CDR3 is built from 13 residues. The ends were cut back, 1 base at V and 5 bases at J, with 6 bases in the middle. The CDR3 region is CASSLLQTGELFF. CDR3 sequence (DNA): TGCGCCAGCAGCTTGCTACAGACCGGGGAGCTGTTTTTT.

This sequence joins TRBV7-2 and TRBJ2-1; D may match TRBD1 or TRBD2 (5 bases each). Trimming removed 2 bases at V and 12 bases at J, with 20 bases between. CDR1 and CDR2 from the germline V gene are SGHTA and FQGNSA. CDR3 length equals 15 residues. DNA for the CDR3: TGTGCCAGCAGCTTAAGGGGACCCCGAAACCTGGGGCAGTTCTTC. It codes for CASSLRGPRNLGQFF.

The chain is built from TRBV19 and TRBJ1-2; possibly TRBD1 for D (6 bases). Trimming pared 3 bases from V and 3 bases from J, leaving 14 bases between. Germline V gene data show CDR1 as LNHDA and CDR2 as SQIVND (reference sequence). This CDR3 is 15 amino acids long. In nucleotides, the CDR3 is TGTGCCAGTAGTATCGTGGGGGCTGGAGACTATGGCTACACCTTC. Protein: CASSIVGAGDYGYTF. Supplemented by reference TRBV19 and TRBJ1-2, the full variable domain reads DGGITQSPKYLFRKEGQNVTLSCEQNLNHDAMYWYRQDPGQGLRLIYYSQIVNDFQKGDIAEGYSVSREKKESFPLTVTSAQKNPTAFYLCASSIVGAGDYGYTFGSGTRLTVV.

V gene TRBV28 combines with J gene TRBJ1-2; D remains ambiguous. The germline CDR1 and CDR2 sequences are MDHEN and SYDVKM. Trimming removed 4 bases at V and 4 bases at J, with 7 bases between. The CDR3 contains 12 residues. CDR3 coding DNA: TGTGCCAGCAGTTCTGGGTTCTATGGCTACACCTTC. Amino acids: CASSSGFYGYTF.

CDR3 in DNA: TGTGCCAGCAGCCGAGACCGGGGGGGGTCCTATAATTCACCCCTCCACTTT. It codes for CASSRDRGGSYNSPLHF. The V call is TRBV5-6, the J call TRBJ1-6; D might be TRBD1 (5 bases). The CDR3 has 17 residues. Germline V gives CDR1 SGHDT, CDR2 YYEEEE. V lost 4 bases and J lost 1, with 15 bases in between.

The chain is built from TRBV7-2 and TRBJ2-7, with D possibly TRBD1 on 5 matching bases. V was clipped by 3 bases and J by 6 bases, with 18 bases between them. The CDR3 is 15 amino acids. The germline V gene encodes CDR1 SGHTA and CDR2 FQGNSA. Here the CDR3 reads CASSFNTLGPLEQYF. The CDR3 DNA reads TGTGCCAGCAGCTTCAATACACTGGGGCCTCTCGAGCAGTACTTC. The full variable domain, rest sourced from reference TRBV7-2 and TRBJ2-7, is GAGVSQSPSNKVTEKGKDVELRCDPISGHTALYWYRQSLGQGLEFLIYFQGNSAPDKSGLPSDRFSAERTGGSVSTLTIQRTQQEDSAVYLCASSFNTLGPLEQYFGPGTRLTVT.

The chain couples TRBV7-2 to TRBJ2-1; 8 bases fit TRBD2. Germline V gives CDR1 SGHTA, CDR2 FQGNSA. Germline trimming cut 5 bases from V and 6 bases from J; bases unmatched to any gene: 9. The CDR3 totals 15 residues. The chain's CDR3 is CASSPNPGGRNEQFF. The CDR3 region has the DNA TGTGCCAGCAGCCCTAACCCGGGGGGGCGCAATGAGCAGTTCTTC.

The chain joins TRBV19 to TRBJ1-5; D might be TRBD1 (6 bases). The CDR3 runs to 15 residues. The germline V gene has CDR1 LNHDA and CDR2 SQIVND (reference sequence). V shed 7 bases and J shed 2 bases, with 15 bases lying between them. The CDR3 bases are TGTGCCAGTAACGAACAGGGTGGAGGCAATCAGCCCCAGCATTTT. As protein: CASNEQGGGNQPQHF.

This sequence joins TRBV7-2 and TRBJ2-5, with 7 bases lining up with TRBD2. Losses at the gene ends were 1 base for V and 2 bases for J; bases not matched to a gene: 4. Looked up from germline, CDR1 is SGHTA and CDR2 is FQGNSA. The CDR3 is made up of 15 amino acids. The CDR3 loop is CASSLVAGEQETQYF. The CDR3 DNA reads TGTGCCAGCAGCTTAGTTGCGGGAGAGCAAGAGACCCAGTACTTC. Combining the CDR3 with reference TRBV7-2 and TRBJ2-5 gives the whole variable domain GAGVSQSPSNKVTEKGKDVELRCDPISGHTALYWYRQSLGQGLEFLIYFQGNSAPDKSGLPSDRFSAERTGGSVSTLTIQRTQQEDSAVYLCASSLVAGEQETQYFGPGTRLLVL.

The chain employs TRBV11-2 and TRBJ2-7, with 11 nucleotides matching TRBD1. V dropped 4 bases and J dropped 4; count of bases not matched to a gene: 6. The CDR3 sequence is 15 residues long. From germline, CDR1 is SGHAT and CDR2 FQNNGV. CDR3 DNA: TGTGCCAGCAGCTACCGGACAGGGGGCGTATACGAGCAGTACTTC. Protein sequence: CASSYRTGGVYEQYF.

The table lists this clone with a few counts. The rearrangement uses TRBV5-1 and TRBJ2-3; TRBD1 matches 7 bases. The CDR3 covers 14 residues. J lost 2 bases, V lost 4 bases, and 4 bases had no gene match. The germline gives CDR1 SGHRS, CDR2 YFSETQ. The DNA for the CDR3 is TGCGCCAGCAGCCTAGGACAGGACACAGATACGCAGTATTTT. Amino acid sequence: CASSLGQDTDTQYF.

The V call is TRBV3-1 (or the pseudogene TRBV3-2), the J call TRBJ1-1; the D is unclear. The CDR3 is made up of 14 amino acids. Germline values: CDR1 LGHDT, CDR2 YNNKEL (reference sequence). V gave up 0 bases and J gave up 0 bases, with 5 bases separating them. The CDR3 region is CASSQDYLNTEAFF. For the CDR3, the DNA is TGTGCCAGCAGCCAAGACTACTTGAACACTGAAGCTTTCTTT.

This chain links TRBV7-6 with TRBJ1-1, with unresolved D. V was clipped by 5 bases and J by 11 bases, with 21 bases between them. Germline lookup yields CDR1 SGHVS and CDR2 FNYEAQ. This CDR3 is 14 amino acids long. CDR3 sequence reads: CASSRWPGRESAFF. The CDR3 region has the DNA TGTGCCAGCAGCCGGTGGCCGGGGAGGGAGTCCGCTTTCTTT.

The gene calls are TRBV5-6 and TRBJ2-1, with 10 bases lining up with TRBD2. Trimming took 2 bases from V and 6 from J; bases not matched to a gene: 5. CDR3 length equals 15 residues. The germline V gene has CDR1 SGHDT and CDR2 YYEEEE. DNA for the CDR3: TGTGCCAGCAGCTTAACTAGCGGGACTGGCAATGAGCAGTTCTTC. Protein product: CASSLTSGTGNEQFF.

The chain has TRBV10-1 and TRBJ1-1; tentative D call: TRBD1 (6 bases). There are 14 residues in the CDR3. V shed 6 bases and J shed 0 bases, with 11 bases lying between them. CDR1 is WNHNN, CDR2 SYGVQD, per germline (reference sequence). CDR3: CASRYRVVNTEAFF. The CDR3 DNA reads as TGCGCCAGCAGGTACAGGGTTGTGAACACTGAAGCTTTCTTT.